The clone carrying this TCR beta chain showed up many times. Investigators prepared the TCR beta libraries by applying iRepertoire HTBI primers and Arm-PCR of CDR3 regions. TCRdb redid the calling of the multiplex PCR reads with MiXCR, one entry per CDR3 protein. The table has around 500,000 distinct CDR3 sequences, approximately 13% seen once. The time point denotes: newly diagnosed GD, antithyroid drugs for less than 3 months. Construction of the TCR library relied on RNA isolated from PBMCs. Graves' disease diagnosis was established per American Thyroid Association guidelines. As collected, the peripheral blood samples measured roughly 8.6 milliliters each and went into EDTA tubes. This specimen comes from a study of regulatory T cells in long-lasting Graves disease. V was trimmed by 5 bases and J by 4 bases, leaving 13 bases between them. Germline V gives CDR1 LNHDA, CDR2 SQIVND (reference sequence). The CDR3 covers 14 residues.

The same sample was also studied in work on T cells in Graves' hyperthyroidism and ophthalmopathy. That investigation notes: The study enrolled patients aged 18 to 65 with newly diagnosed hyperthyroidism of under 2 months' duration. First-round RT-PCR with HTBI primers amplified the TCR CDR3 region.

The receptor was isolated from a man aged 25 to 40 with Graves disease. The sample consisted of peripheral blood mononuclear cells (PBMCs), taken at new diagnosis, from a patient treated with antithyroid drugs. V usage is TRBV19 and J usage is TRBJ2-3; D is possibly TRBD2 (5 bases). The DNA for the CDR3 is TGTGCCAGTAGTCGGGGAGACCCCCCAGATACGCAGTATTTT. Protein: CASSRGDPPDTQYF.